The 18 T cell receptor beta chains below all came from one sample that was sequenced in a study of blood T cell repertoires in COVID-19. Only in-frame clones appear in the TCRdb table, and some are missing; sequencing was by immunoSEQ multiplex PCR. This sample has 65,000 to 70,000 clones, with about 83% found just once. Sequencing was carried out using peripheral blood. Receptor source: a human donor in a cohort sampled during active COVID-19.

This clone came up once. The CDR3 loop reads CASSYTSGTDTQYF. The CDR3 region has the DNA TGTGCCAGCAGCTATACTAGCGGCACAGATACGCAGTATTTT. The genes are TRBV7-9 and TRBJ2-3; 7 positions match TRBD2. This CDR3 comprises 14 residues. Germline V CDR1 and CDR2: SEHNR, FQNEAQ (reference sequence). The junction had 2 bases not matched to a gene; V was cut back by 4 bases and J by 1 base.

This clone appeared a single time. This rearrangement joins TRBV11-2 to TRBJ2-7, with 9 bases aligning to TRBD2. This CDR3 is 16 amino acids long. V shed 3 bases, J shed 4 bases, and the junction held 10 bases outside the gene matches. In germline, CDR1 is SGHAT, CDR2 FQNNGV. Written as DNA, the CDR3 is TGTGCCAGCAGCTTGACAAGGAGCAGCGGGGGGTACGAGCAGTACTTC. Translated: CASSLTRSSGGYEQYF.

The chain couples TRBV9 to TRBJ2-5; D is possibly TRBD2 (6 bases). The ends were cut back, 0 bases at V and 1 base at J, with 10 bases in the middle. Germline V gives CDR1 SGDLS, CDR2 YYNGEE. This CDR3 contains 15 residues. The CDR3 DNA is TGTGCCAGCAGCGTAGCGGGGACTTTCCAAGAGACCCAGTACTTC. Encoded protein: CASSVAGTFQETQYF.

V and J are TRBV6-2 or TRBV6-3 and TRBJ2-2; 7 bases match TRBD1. V dropped 4 bases and J dropped 6; count of bases not matched to a gene: 8. CDR1 is MNHEY and CDR2 is SVGEGT in the germline V gene. The CDR3 contains 15 residues. The CDR3 region is CASSSTTGYAGELFF. The CDR3 nucleotides are TGTGCCAGCAGTTCCACGACAGGGTACGCCGGGGAGCTGTTTTTT.

CDR3 sequence (DNA): TGCGCCAGCAGCCAAGCACTCGGGGGAAGGCTTCGGGGTGGGGATACGCAGTATTTT. Its protein is CASSQALGGRLRGGDTQYF. The chain links TRBV4-3 to TRBJ2-3, with a weak D call TRBD2 (6 bases). The germline gives CDR1 LGHNA, CDR2 YSLEER. Trimming cost V 1 base and J 6 bases, with 26 bases left between them. There are 19 residues in the CDR3.

This chain connects TRBV6-1 to TRBJ2-3; D remains unclear. Germline V gene lookup returns CDR1 MNHNS and CDR2 SASEGT. This CDR3 has 14 residues. The ends were cut back, 2 bases at V and 1 base at J, with 7 bases in the middle. The CDR3 protein is CASSEIRGTDTQYF. CDR3 nucleotides: TGTGCCAGCAGTGAAATACGGGGCACAGATACGCAGTATTTT.

The J gene is TRBJ2-1, the V gene TRBV11-3; 8 bases map to TRBD1. The CDR3 length is 15 residues. The junction had 6 bases not matched to a gene; V was cut back by 5 bases and J by 3 bases. Germline assignment: CDR1 SGHNT and CDR2 YENEEA. Here the CDR3 reads CASSRPGGVYNEQFF. CDR3 coding DNA: TGTGCCAGCAGCCGACCAGGGGGCGTCTACAATGAGCAGTTCTTC.

This chain connects TRBV5-4 to TRBJ2-3; D remains ambiguous. The CDR3 totals 14 residues. V shed 1 base and J shed 2 bases, with 8 bases lying between them. The germline CDR1 and CDR2 sequences are SGHNT and YYREEE (reference sequence). CDR3 sequence reads: CASSLLDSTDTQYF. CDR3 sequence (DNA): TGTGCCAGCAGCTTGTTAGACTCCACAGATACGCAGTATTTT.

The J gene is TRBJ1-1, the V gene TRBV11-2; D unresolved. V lost 0 bases and J 8 bases, leaving 10 bases between the germline ends. Germline V gives CDR1 SGHAT, CDR2 FQNNGV. CDR3 size: 13 residues. CDR3 loop: CASSLDFGREAFF. The CDR3 DNA reads TGTGCCAGCAGCTTAGATTTCGGGAGAGAAGCTTTCTTT.

The chain employs TRBV28 and TRBJ2-7, with 10 nucleotides matching TRBD1. The V and J ends lost 7 bases and 6 bases, in that order; junction bases with no gene match: 18. Germline values: CDR1 MDHEN, CDR2 SYDVKM. CDR3 size: 17 residues. CDR3 DNA sequence: TGTGCCAGCACCCATATTGCCCGACAGGGGGCGCTGGCCGAGCAGTACTTC. Translated, it gives CASTHIARQGALAEQYF.

This chain links TRBV2 with TRBJ2-3; 9 bases line up with TRBD1. J lost 2 bases, V lost 7 bases, and 4 bases had no gene match. The CDR3 consists of 14 residues. The germline gives CDR1 SNHLY, CDR2 FYNNEI. The CDR3 nucleotides read TGTGCCAGCAACCGGGACAGGGCCACAGATACGCAGTATTTT. Translating it yields CASNRDRATDTQYF.

V usage is TRBV5-1 and J usage is TRBJ1-2; the match to TRBD1 covers 7 bases. Looked up from germline, CDR1 is SGHRS and CDR2 is YFSETQ. V lost 0 bases to trimming and J lost 7 bases; unmatched junction nucleotides: 6. The CDR3 extends over 14 amino acids. CDR3 protein: CASSLGTGVAGYTF. CDR3 sequence (DNA): TGCGCCAGCAGCTTGGGTACAGGGGTTGCTGGCTACACCTTC.

The chain combines TRBV23-1 with TRBJ2-1; a possible D gene is TRBD2 (5 bases). TRBV23-1 is recorded as an ORF, its role being uncertain. V was pared by 6 bases and J by 12 bases, with 18 bases between. The CDR3 has 13 amino acids. CDR3 region: CASRPRSKEVQFF. The DNA for the CDR3 is TGCGCCAGCAGGCCCCGATCCAAGGAGGTGCAGTTCTTC.

The rearrangement joins TRBV11-3 to TRBJ2-3; no clear D gene. Germline values: CDR1 SGHNT, CDR2 YENEEA. This CDR3 is 13 amino acids long. V was clipped by 5 bases and J by 2 bases, with 8 bases between them. The CDR3 DNA reads TGTGCCAGCAGCATGGGCGACACAGATACGCAGTATTTT. This gives the protein CASSMGDTDTQYF.

The chain has TRBV28 and TRBJ2-3, with TRBD2 matching 8 bases. This CDR3 comprises 17 residues. Germline V gene sequence: CDR1 MDHEN, CDR2 SYDVKM. V was clipped by 4 bases and J by 2 bases; unmatched bases: 11. The DNA of the CDR3 is TGTGCCAGCAGTTCTTACATAAGCGGGGGATACACAGATACGCAGTATTTT. Its translation: CASSSYISGGYTDTQYF. Complete variable domain (other parts from reference TRBV28 and TRBJ2-3): DVKVTQSSRYLVKRTGEKVFLECVQDMDHENMFWYRQDPGLGLRLIYFSYDVKMKEKGDIPEGYSVSREKKERFSLILESASTNQTSMYLCASSSYISGGYTDTQYFGPGTRLTVL.

This clone was seen more than once but under ten times. This chain links TRBV5-5 with TRBJ2-6; 7 bases map to TRBD2. The V and J ends lost 1 base and 1 base, in that order; junction bases with no gene match: 2. CDR1 and CDR2 (germline): SGHKS, YYEKEE (reference sequence). This CDR3 has 16 amino acids. CDR3 bases: TGTGCCAGCAGCTTGATGGGAGGGTCTGGGGCCAACGTCCTGACTTTC. Translated, it gives CASSLMGGSGANVLTF.

The chain recombines TRBV5-1 with TRBJ2-6; D possibly corresponds to TRBD1 (8 bases). Trimming took 3 bases from V and 2 from J, leaving 15 bases between them. The CDR3 is 17 amino acids. Germline V CDR1 and CDR2: SGHRS, YFSETQ. The CDR3 loop is CASSYTGGRAGANVLTF. In nucleotides, the CDR3 is TGCGCCAGCAGCTATACAGGGGGGAGGGCTGGGGCCAACGTCCTGACTTTC.

The gene calls are TRBV5-5 and TRBJ2-1, with TRBD1 identical over 9 bases. Germline trimming cut 4 bases from V and 5 bases from J; bases unmatched to any gene: 4. CDR3 length equals 14 residues. Germline CDR1 reads SGHKS; CDR2 reads YYEKEE (reference sequence). The CDR3 is CASSPGTGNNEQFF. The CDR3 DNA reads TGTGCCAGCAGCCCCGGGACAGGGAACAATGAGCAGTTCTTC. Based on the CDR3 plus reference TRBV5-5 and TRBJ2-1, the full variable domain is DAGVTQSPTHLIKTRGQQVTLRCSPISGHKSVSWYQQVLGQGPQFIFQYYEKEERGRGNFPDRFSARQFPNYSSELNVNALLLGDSALYLCASSPGTGNNEQFFGPGTRLTVL.